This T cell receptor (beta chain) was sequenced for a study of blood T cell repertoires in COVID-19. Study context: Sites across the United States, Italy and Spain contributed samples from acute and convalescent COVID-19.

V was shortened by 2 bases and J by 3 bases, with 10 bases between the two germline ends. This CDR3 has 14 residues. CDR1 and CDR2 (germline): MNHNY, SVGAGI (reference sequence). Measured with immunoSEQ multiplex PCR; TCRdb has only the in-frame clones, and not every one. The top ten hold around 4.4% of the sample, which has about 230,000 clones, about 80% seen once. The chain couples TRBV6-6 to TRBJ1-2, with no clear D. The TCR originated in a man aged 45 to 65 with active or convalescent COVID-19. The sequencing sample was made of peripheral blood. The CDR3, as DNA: TGTGCCAGCAGTTACGCTTGGCCAGACTATGGCTACACCTTC. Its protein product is CASSYAWPDYGYTF.